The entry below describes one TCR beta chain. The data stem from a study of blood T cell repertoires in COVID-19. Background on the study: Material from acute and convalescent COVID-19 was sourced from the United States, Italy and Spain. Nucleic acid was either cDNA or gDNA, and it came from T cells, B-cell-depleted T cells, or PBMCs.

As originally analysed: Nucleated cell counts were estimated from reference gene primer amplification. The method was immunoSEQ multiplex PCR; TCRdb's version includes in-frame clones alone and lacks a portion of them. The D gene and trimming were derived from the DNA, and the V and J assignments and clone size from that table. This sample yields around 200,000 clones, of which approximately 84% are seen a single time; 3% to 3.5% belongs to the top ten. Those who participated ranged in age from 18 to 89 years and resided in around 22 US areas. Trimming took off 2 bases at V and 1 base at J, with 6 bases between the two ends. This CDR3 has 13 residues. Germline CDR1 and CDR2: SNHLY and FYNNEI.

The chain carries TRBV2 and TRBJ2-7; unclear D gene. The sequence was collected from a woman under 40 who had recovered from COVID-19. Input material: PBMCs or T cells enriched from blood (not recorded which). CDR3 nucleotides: TGTGCCAGCAGTGAATTTCAGTCCTACGAGCAGTACGTC. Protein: CASSEFQSYEQYV.